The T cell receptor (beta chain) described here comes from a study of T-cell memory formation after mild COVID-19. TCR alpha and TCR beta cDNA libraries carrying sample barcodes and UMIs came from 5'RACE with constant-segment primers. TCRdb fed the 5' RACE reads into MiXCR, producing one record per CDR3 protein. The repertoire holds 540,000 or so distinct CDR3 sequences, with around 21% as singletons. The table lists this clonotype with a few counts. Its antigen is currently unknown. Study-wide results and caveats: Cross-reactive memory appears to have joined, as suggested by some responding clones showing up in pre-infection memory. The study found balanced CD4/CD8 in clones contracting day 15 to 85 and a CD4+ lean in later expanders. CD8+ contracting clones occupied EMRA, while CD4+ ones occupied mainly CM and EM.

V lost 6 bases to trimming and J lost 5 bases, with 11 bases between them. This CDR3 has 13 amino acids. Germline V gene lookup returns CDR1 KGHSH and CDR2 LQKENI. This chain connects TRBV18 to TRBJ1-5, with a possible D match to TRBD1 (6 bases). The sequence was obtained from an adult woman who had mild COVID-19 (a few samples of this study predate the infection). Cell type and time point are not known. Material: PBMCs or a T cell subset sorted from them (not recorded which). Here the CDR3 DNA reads TGTGCCAGCTCGGACAGCCGGTATCAGCCCCAGCATTTT. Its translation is CASSDSRYQPQHF.